The 30 T cell receptor beta chains reported below all come from one sample, sequenced in a study of blood T cell repertoires in COVID-19. Sequencing used immunoSEQ multiplex PCR; TCRdb keeps in-frame clones, though not all of them. The sample shows some 490,000 clones, more than 85% of them seen only once. The source material was PBMCs or T cells enriched from blood (not recorded which). The source of these receptors is a woman aged 60-75 years who had recovered from COVID-19.

The J gene is TRBJ2-2, the V gene TRBV4-1, with TRBD1 identical over 8 bases. V shed 3 bases and J 5 bases; nucleotides not matched to a gene: 2. The CDR3 has 14 residues. Germline V gene data show CDR1 as MGHRA and CDR2 as YSYEKL. CDR3 bases: TGCGCCAGCAGCCATACAGGGGGGACCGGGGAGCTGTTTTTT. Protein product: CASSHTGGTGELFF.

The V gene is TRBV2, the J gene TRBJ2-6, with no clear D. Germline V CDR1 and CDR2: SNHLY, FYNNEI. V was cut by 8 bases and J by 0 bases, with 11 bases left in between. This CDR3 is built from 15 residues. CDR3 coding DNA: TGTGCCAGCCGCCCAGGCGTCTCTGGGGCCAACGTCCTGACTTTC. This translates into CASRPGVSGANVLTF.

This rearrangement joins TRBV24-1 to TRBJ1-4, with 7 bases aligning to TRBD1. Germline CDR1 and CDR2: KGHDR and SFDVKD. The CDR3 sequence is 17 residues long. J lost 0 bases, V lost 4 bases, and 7 bases had no gene match. The chain's CDR3 is CATSEGGQTATNEKLFF. The DNA for the CDR3 is TGTGCCACCAGTGAGGGGGGACAGACTGCAACTAATGAAAAACTGTTTTTT.

The CDR3 here is CASSQGTGQGSPLHF. In DNA form, the CDR3 reads TGCGCCAGCAGCCAAGGGACAGGGCAGGGGTCACCCCTCCACTTT. The chain carries TRBV4-1 and TRBJ1-6; 8 bases match TRBD1. Germline trimming cut 1 base from V and 10 bases from J; bases unmatched to any gene: 6. The CDR3 covers 15 residues. The germline gives CDR1 MGHRA, CDR2 YSYEKL.

This clone was detected only once. The gene calls are TRBV6-5 and TRBJ2-1, with D tentatively TRBD1 (7 bases). The CDR3 spans 15 residues. V was clipped by 6 bases and J by 4 bases, with 16 bases between them. The germline CDR1 and CDR2 sequences are MNHEY and SVGAGI. CDR3 DNA: TGTGCCAGCAGGGACGGACAGGCGGGATACAATGAGCAGTTCTTC. This encodes CASRDGQAGYNEQFF.

V usage is TRBV5-5 and J usage is TRBJ1-5; D is perhaps TRBD1 (6 bases). The CDR3 loop spans 14 amino acids. Germline V gene data show CDR1 as SGHKS and CDR2 as YYEKEE (reference sequence). Trimming removed 0 bases at V and 6 bases at J, with 10 bases between. The CDR3 DNA is TGTGCCAGCAGCTTGGCCGGACAGCTTCAGCCCCAGCATTTT. Translating gives CASSLAGQLQPQHF.

This clone was recorded once. The J gene is TRBJ1-2, the V gene TRBV4-1; D gene ambiguous. The CDR3 length is 14 residues. V was pared by 0 bases and J by 4 bases, with 9 bases between. Germline V gene lookup returns CDR1 MGHRA and CDR2 YSYEKL. CDR3 amino acids: CASSQDRNSYGYTF. In DNA, the CDR3 is TGCGCCAGCAGCCAAGATCGTAACAGCTATGGCTACACCTTC.

The V gene is TRBV5-1, the J gene TRBJ1-1; D is ambiguous. This CDR3 comprises 16 residues. Looked up from germline, CDR1 is SGHRS and CDR2 is YFSETQ. V was trimmed by 0 bases and J by 1 base, leaving 13 bases between them. CDR3 sequence: CASSLEVGIPNTEAFF. CDR3 nucleotides: TGCGCCAGCAGCTTGGAGGTGGGCATTCCGAACACTGAAGCTTTCTTT.

This chain links TRBV1 with TRBJ1-4. TRBV1 represents a pseudogene. The CDR3 has 14 residues. The CDR3 DNA is TGCACCAGCAGCCAGCCTAGACTTGTCGAAAAACTGTTTTTT. Protein: CTSSQPRLVEKLFF.

The V call is TRBV5-4, the J call TRBJ1-1; TRBD1 agrees at 9 bases. With 4 bases clipped from V and 7 bases from J, the junction kept 5 bases outside the gene matches. Germline CDR1 is SGHNT and CDR2 is YYREEE (reference sequence). The CDR3 runs to 13 residues. As DNA, the CDR3 is TGTGCCAGCAGCCGGGACAGGGTAGGTGAAGCTTTCTTT. Its protein product is CASSRDRVGEAFF.

The V call is TRBV5-1, the J call TRBJ2-5; 7 bases fit TRBD2. V was pared by 0 bases and J by 2 bases, with 4 bases of the junction left unmatched. The CDR3 has 15 residues. Germline values: CDR1 SGHRS, CDR2 YFSETQ. This chain's CDR3 is CASSLGLGGQETQYF. The DNA for the CDR3 is TGCGCCAGCAGCTTGGGCCTGGGGGGGCAAGAGACCCAGTACTTC.

V usage is TRBV5-1 and J usage is TRBJ1-1; 9 bases match TRBD1. Looked up from germline, CDR1 is SGHRS and CDR2 is YFSETQ. With 4 bases clipped from V and 1 base from J, the junction kept 11 bases outside the gene matches. The CDR3 extends over 17 amino acids. For the CDR3, the DNA is TGCGCCAGCAGCGGACGGGACAGGGAGGCCCGGAACACTGAAGCTTTCTTT. As protein: CASSGRDREARNTEAFF.

This clone was seen only once. V and J are TRBV27 and TRBJ2-5, with 8 nucleotides matching TRBD2. Per the germline V gene, CDR1 is MNHEY and CDR2 is SMNVEV (reference sequence). The trim removed 3 bases at V and 2 bases at J, leaving 14 bases unmatched. The CDR3 spans 18 residues. CDR3 bases: TGTGCCAGCAGTTTTAAGGGGCTGGCGGGGGGCACACAAGAGACCCAGTACTTC. Translation: CASSFKGLAGGTQETQYF.

V is TRBV10-1 and J is TRBJ2-5, with 8 nucleotides matching TRBD1. This CDR3 has 16 amino acids. The V segment lost 0 bases and the J segment 4 bases; nucleotides outside the gene matches: 7. Germline lookup yields CDR1 WNHNN and CDR2 SYGVQD (reference sequence). DNA of the CDR3: TGCGCCAGCAGTGAGTCCCGGGCAGGGGGCACAGAGACCCAGTACTTC. It specifies CASSESRAGGTETQYF.

This clone was recorded once. The V call is TRBV19, the J call TRBJ1-3; D perhaps matches TRBD1 (5 bases). Germline V gene sequence: CDR1 LNHDA, CDR2 SQIVND (reference sequence). The ends were cut back, 3 bases at V and 0 bases at J, with 12 bases in the middle. This CDR3 contains 16 residues. The CDR3 sequence: CASSIWGTGSGNTIYF. CDR3 in DNA: TGTGCCAGTAGTATTTGGGGCACAGGCTCTGGAAACACCATATATTTT.

The chain combines TRBV2 with TRBJ1-1; D is perhaps TRBD1 (6 bases). Germline CDR1 reads SNHLY; CDR2 reads FYNNEI. CDR3 size: 15 residues. Trimming stripped 6 bases from V and 5 bases from J, with 19 bases between. The CDR3 region has the DNA TGTGCCAGCAGCGAGCAGGGGCCGGGGGGGACTGAAGCTTTCTTT. Translation gives CASSEQGPGGTEAFF.

The chain is built from TRBV9 and TRBJ2-7; 13 nucleotides match TRBD2. The CDR3 extends over 14 amino acids. The germline V gene encodes CDR1 SGDLS and CDR2 YYNGEE. V gave up 3 bases and J gave up 4 bases; unmatched junction bases: 1. The CDR3 region is CASSETSGGYEQYF. The CDR3 DNA follows: TGTGCCAGCAGCGAGACTAGCGGGGGGTACGAGCAGTACTTC.

The rearrangement links TRBV5-5 to TRBJ1-4; a weak D match, TRBD1 (5 bases). Trimming removed 1 base at V and 5 bases at J, with 21 bases between. The CDR3 is 18 residues long. Germline V CDR1 and CDR2: SGHKS, YYEKEE (reference sequence). CDR3 in amino acids: CASSLRNYQGLRNEKLFF. The CDR3, as DNA: TGTGCCAGCAGCTTGAGGAACTACCAGGGCCTCAGAAATGAAAAACTGTTTTTT.

The V gene is TRBV18, the J gene TRBJ2-3; 7 nucleotides agree with TRBD1. V shed 1 base and J 0 bases; nucleotides not matched to a gene: 4. CDR1 KGHSH and CDR2 LQKENI come from the germline V gene. This CDR3 has 16 residues. CDR3 region: CASSPQLTGSTDTQYF. DNA for the CDR3: TGTGCCAGCTCACCACAACTGACAGGGAGCACAGATACGCAGTATTTT. Drawing the rest from reference TRBV18 and TRBJ2-3, the complete variable domain is NAGVMQNPRHLVRRRGQEARLRCSPMKGHSHVYWYRQLPEEGLKFMVYLQKENIIDESGMPKERFSAEFPKEGPSILRIQQVVRGDSAAYFCASSPQLTGSTDTQYFGPGTRLTVL.

J is TRBJ1-2 and V is TRBV6-5; no reliable D call. The CDR3 is 11 residues long. The V and J ends lost 10 bases and 4 bases respectively, with 10 bases between them. CDR1 and CDR2 from the germline V gene are MNHEY and SVGAGI. CDR3 in amino acids: CAIRVGYGYTF. DNA of the CDR3: TGTGCCATTAGAGTCGGCTATGGCTACACCTTC.

This chain's CDR3 is CASSSPSDEQFF. The CDR3 DNA is TGCGCCAGCAGCTCTCCTAGCGATGAGCAGTTCTTC. V gene TRBV5-1 combines with J gene TRBJ2-1, with D perhaps TRBD2 (6 bases). CDR3 length: 12 amino acids. Trimming removed 3 bases at V and 8 bases at J, with 9 bases between. The germline V gene has CDR1 SGHRS and CDR2 YFSETQ.

The chain uses TRBV11-2 and TRBJ1-2, with D perhaps matching TRBD1 (6 bases). CDR1 is SGHAT and CDR2 is FQNNGV in the germline V gene. V lost 0 bases, J lost 4 bases, and 12 bases lay in between. The CDR3 is 15 residues long. The CDR3 reads CASSLESGAFYGYTF. The CDR3 DNA is TGTGCCAGCAGCTTAGAATCAGGGGCCTTCTATGGCTACACCTTC.

This clone has only a few counts. The rearrangement joins TRBV7-2 to TRBJ1-3; D call uncertain. The V gene lost 4 bases and the J gene lost 0 bases, with 13 bases spanning the gap. CDR1 and CDR2 from the germline V gene are SGHTA and FQGNSA. The CDR3 has 16 amino acids. The CDR3 sequence: CASSSARSFSGNTIYF. CDR3 DNA sequence: TGTGCCAGCAGCTCGGCTCGGAGCTTCTCTGGAAACACCATATATTTT.

The chain employs TRBV19 and TRBJ1-5; 7 bases line up with TRBD1. V dropped 7 bases and J dropped 5; count of bases not matched to a gene: 11. The CDR3 has 15 residues. Germline CDR1 and CDR2: LNHDA and SQIVND (reference sequence). The CDR3 nucleotides are TGTGCCAGTAACAACCCCGGACAGGTTTATCAGCCCCAGCATTTT. Translation: CASNNPGQVYQPQHF.

The V and J genes are TRBV4-1 and TRBJ1-2; 9 bases fit TRBD1. V shed 4 bases, J shed 4 bases, and the junction held 7 bases outside the gene matches. CDR3 length: 15 amino acids. Germline V lookup: CDR1 MGHRA, CDR2 YSYEKL. CDR3 sequence (DNA): TGCGCCAGCAGCCCCTCAACAGGGGGCCCCTATGGCTACACCTTC. Its protein product is CASSPSTGGPYGYTF.

V is TRBV14 and J is TRBJ1-2, with a possible D match to TRBD1 (5 bases). The CDR3 runs 13 residues. The V and J ends lost 0 bases and 8 bases respectively, with 10 bases between them. In germline, CDR1 is SGHDN, CDR2 FVKESK. The DNA of the CDR3 is TGTGCCAGCAGCCAAGATCCGCGGGGCGGCTACACCTTC. It yields the protein CASSQDPRGGYTF.

The chain employs TRBV7-9 and TRBJ1-1; 9 nucleotides line up with TRBD1. V shed 5 bases, J shed 0 bases, and the junction held 10 bases outside the gene matches. The CDR3 loop spans 17 amino acids. Germline CDR1 SEHNR, CDR2 FQNEAQ (reference sequence). CDR3 loop: CASSDIRDRDMNTEAFF. Written as DNA, the CDR3 is TGTGCCAGCAGCGATATCCGGGACAGGGATATGAACACTGAAGCTTTCTTT.

V gene TRBV24-1 combines with J gene TRBJ2-5; D remains ambiguous. CDR1 and CDR2 from the germline V gene are KGHDR and SFDVKD. The CDR3 loop spans 13 amino acids. Trimming took off 6 bases at V and 1 base at J, with 8 bases between the two ends. The CDR3 DNA reads TGTGCCACCAGTATAACCGGCCAAGAGACCCAGTACTTC. It codes for CATSITGQETQYF.

The chain combines TRBV9 with TRBJ1-5; 7 nucleotides line up with TRBD1. J gave up 5 bases and V 2 bases, and 1 base lay outside the gene matches. Per the germline V gene, CDR1 is SGDLS and CDR2 is YYNGEE. The CDR3 loop spans 13 amino acids. The CDR3 loop is CASSVGTDQPQHF. The CDR3 DNA is TGTGCCAGCAGCGTCGGGACAGATCAGCCCCAGCATTTT.

V is TRBV27 and J is TRBJ2-2, with D possibly TRBD1 on 5 matching bases. The V and J ends lost 4 bases and 1 base respectively, with 10 bases between them. There are 15 residues in the CDR3. Germline-derived CDR1 and CDR2 are MNHEY and SMNVEV (reference sequence). CDR3 in DNA: TGTGCCAGCAGTTGGGCAGGGTGGAACACCGGGGAGCTGTTTTTT. This translates into CASSWAGWNTGELFF.